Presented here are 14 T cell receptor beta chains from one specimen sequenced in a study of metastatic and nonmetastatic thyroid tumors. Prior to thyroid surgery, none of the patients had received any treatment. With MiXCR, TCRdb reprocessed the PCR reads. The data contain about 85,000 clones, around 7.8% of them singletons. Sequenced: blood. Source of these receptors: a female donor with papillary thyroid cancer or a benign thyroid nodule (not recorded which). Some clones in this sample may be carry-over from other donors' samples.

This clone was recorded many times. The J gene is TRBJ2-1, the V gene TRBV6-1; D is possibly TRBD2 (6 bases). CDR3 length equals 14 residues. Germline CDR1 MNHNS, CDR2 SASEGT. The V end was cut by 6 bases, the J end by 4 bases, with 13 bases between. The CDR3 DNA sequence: TGTGCCAGCAGCCCGGGACTCGTATACAATGAGCAGTTCTTC. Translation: CASSPGLVYNEQFF.

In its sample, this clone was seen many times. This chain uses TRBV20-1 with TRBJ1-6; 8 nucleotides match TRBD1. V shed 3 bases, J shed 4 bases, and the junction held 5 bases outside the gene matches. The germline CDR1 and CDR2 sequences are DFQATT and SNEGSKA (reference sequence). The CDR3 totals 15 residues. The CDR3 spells CSARSGGAYNSPLHF. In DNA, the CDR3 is TGCAGTGCTAGGTCAGGGGGCGCGTATAATTCACCCCTCCACTTT.

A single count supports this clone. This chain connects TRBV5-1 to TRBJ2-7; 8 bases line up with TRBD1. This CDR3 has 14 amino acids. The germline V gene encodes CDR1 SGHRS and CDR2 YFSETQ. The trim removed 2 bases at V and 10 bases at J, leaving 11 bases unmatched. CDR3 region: CASSFATGACDQYF. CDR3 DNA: TGCGCCAGCAGCTTCGCGACAGGGGCATGCGATCAGTACTTC.

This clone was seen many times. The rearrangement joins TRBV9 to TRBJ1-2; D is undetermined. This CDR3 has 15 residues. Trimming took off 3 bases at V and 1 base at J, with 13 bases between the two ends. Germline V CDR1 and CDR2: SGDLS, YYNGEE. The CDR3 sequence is CASSGGGRSNYGYTF. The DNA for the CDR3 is TGTGCCAGCAGCGGCGGCGGACGTAGTAACTATGGCTACACCTTC.

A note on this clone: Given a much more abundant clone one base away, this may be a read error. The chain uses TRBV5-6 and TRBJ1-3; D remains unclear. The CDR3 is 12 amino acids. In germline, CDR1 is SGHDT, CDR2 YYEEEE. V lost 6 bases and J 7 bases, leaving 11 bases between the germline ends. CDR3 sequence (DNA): TGTGCCAGCATCTTCTTTCGTAACACCATATATTTT. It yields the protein CASIFFRNTIYF.

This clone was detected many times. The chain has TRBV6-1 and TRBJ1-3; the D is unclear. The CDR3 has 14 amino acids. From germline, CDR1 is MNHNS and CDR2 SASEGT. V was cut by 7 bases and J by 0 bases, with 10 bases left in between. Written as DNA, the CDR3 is TGTGCCAGCACTTCCGTCCCCTCTGGAAACACCATATATTTT. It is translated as CASTSVPSGNTIYF.

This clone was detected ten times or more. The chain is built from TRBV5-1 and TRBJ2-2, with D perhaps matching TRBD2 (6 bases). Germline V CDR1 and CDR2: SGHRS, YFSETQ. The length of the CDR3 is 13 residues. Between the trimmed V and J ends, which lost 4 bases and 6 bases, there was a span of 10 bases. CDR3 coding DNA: TGCGCCAGCAGCCAAATAGCGGCCGGGGAGCTGTTTTTT. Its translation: CASSQIAAGELFF.

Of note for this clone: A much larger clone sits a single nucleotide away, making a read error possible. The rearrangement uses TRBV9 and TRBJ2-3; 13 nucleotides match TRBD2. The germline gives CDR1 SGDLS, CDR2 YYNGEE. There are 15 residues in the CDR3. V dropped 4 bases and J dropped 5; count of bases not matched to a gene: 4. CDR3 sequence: CASSSGLAGEDTQYF. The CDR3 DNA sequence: TGTGCCAGCAGCTCCGGACTAGCGGGGGAAGATACGCAGTATTTT.

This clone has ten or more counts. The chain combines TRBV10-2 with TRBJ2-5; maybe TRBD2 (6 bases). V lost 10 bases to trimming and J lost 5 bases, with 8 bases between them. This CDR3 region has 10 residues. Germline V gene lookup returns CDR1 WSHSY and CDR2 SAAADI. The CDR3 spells CATGGETQYF. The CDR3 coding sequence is TGCGCCACTGGAGGGGAGACCCAGTACTTC.

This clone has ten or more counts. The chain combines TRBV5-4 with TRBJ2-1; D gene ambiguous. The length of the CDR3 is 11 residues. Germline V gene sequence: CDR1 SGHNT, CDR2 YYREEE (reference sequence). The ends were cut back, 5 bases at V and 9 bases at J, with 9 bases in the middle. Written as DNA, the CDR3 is TGTGCCAGCAGACAAGATGGTGAGCAGTTCTTC. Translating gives CASRQDGEQFF.

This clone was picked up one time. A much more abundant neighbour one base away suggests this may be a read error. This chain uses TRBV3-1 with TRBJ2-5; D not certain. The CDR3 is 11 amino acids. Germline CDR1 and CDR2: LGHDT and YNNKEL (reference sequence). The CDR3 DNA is TGTGCCAGCAGCCAAGACGGGCGCCAGCACTTC. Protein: CASSQDGRQHF.

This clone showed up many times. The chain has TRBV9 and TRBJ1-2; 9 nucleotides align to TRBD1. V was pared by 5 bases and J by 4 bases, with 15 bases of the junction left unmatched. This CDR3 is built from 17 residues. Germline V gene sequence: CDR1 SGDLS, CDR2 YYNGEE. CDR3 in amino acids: CASSALLWGQGGYGYTF. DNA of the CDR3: TGTGCCAGCAGTGCCCTACTATGGGGACAGGGAGGCTATGGCTACACCTTC.

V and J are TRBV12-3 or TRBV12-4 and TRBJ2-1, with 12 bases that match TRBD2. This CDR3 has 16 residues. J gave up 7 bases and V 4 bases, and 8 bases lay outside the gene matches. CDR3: CASSSQTSGGGNEQFF. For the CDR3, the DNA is TGTGCCAGCAGTTCCCAGACTAGCGGGGGAGGTAATGAGCAGTTCTTC.

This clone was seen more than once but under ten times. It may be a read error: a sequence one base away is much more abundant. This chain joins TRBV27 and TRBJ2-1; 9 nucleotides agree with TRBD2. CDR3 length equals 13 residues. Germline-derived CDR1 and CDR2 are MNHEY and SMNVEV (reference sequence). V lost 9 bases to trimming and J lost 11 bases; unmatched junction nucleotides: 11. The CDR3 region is CASQGGGAPQQFF. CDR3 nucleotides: TGTGCCAGTCAGGGCGGGGGGGCCCCTCAGCAGTTCTTC.